This T cell receptor (beta chain) was sequenced for a study of blood T cell repertoires in COVID-19. Germline lookup yields CDR1 LNHDA and CDR2 SQIVND (reference sequence). V lost 1 base and J lost 1; bases outside the gene matches: 5. The CDR3 totals 17 residues. Method: immunoSEQ multiplex PCR; TCRdb's copy keeps in-frame clones and lacks some. In the table there are nearly 80,000 clones, over 75% of which are singletons. V usage is TRBV19 and J usage is TRBJ2-1; 9 bases line up with TRBD2. This sequence originates from an elderly woman with acute or convalescent COVID-19. Sample: peripheral blood. The CDR3 is CASSIALAGRSYNEQFF. CDR3 nucleotides: TGTGCCAGTAGTATAGCCCTAGCGGGAAGATCCTACAATGAGCAGTTCTTC.